The 13 T cell receptor beta chains given below trace back to one sample, sequenced in a study of blood T cell repertoires in COVID-19. TCRdb's table, derived via immunoSEQ multiplex PCR, lists solely in-frame clones and lacks some. The data contain some 240,000 clones, more than 75% of them singletons. The sample was peripheral blood. The receptors were gathered from a woman in her 70s with COVID-19, enrolled during active disease.

The chain is built from TRBV4-1 and TRBJ2-1; 12 bases line up with TRBD2. This CDR3 spans 16 amino acids. The germline CDR1 and CDR2 sequences are MGHRA and YSYEKL. J lost 15 bases, V lost 2 bases, and 14 bases had no gene match. The CDR3 region is CASSQSLAGGSPLGFF. The CDR3 DNA follows: TGCGCCAGCAGCCAATCCCTAGCGGGAGGGTCCCCCTTGGGGTTCTTC.

This sequence joins TRBV30 and TRBJ1-2; 9 nucleotides agree with TRBD1. V lost 3 bases, J lost 8 bases, and 7 bases stayed unmatched. The CDR3 loop spans 13 amino acids. Germline V lookup: CDR1 GTSNPN, CDR2 SVGIG (reference sequence). The CDR3, as DNA: TGTGCCTGGAGCACAGGGGGCGGATGGGGCTACACCTTC. This codes for CAWSTGGGWGYTF.

The V call is TRBV28, the J call TRBJ1-1; D remains unclear. Trimming stripped 2 bases from V and 1 base from J, with 8 bases between. In germline, CDR1 is MDHEN, CDR2 SYDVKM. The CDR3 runs 14 residues. The CDR3 loop reads CASSLITSNTEAFF. CDR3 DNA: TGTGCCAGCAGTTTAATCACTTCGAACACTGAAGCTTTCTTT.

The V gene is TRBV7-6, the J gene TRBJ2-2; 9 nucleotides match TRBD2. CDR3 length equals 18 residues. Per the germline V gene, CDR1 is SGHVS and CDR2 is FNYEAQ. V was pared by 6 bases and J by 3 bases, with 14 bases of the junction left unmatched. CDR3 sequence (DNA): TGTGCCAGCAGACGCGGCACAGGGACTAGCCGATACACCGGGGAGCTGTTTTTT. Residues: CASRRGTGTSRYTGELFF.

CDR3 bases: TGTGCCAGTAGTAGGTCTAGCGGGAGGGCCTTCGGCACAGATACGCAGTATTTT. Its protein product is CASSRSSGRAFGTDTQYF. The chain carries TRBV19 and TRBJ2-3, with TRBD2 identical over 12 bases. V was clipped by 4 bases and J by 1 base; unmatched bases: 9. Germline CDR1 and CDR2: LNHDA and SQIVND (reference sequence). The CDR3 is made up of 18 amino acids.

The chain carries TRBV2 and TRBJ2-5; the match to TRBD1 covers 10 bases. The germline V gene encodes CDR1 SNHLY and CDR2 FYNNEI. V trimming: 6 bases; J trimming: 5 bases; junction bases outside the gene matches: 12. This CDR3 is built from 16 residues. The CDR3 sequence: CASRVGRGQGSETQYF. CDR3 nucleotides: TGTGCCAGCAGAGTCGGTCGGGGACAGGGGAGCGAGACCCAGTACTTC.

The V gene is TRBV30, the J gene TRBJ1-6; D is perhaps TRBD1 (5 bases). Between the trimmed V and J ends, which lost 1 base and 7 bases, there was a span of 8 bases. The CDR3 length is 13 residues. Germline values: CDR1 GTSNPN, CDR2 SVGIG (reference sequence). CDR3 region: CAWSEEGNSPLHF. In DNA, the CDR3 is TGTGCCTGGAGTGAGGAGGGGAATTCACCCCTCCACTTT.

The chain recombines TRBV14 with TRBJ1-2; D gene ambiguous. CDR3 length: 14 amino acids. With 1 base removed from V and 8 bases from J, the gap between germline ends came to 14 bases. Germline loops: CDR1 SGHDN, CDR2 FVKESK. This CDR3 is CASSQGGGYLGYTF. CDR3 nucleotide sequence: TGTGCCAGCAGCCAAGGGGGAGGTTATCTCGGCTACACCTTC. The full variable domain, with the rest looked up from reference TRBV14 and TRBJ1-2, is EAGVTQFPSHSVIEKGQTVTLRCDPISGHDNLYWYRRVMGKEIKFLLHFVKESKQDESGMPNNRFLAERTGGTYSTLKVQPAELEDSGVYFCASSQGGGYLGYTFGSGTRLTVV.

J is TRBJ1-5 and V is TRBV7-2; a possible D gene is TRBD1 (5 bases). Germline CDR1 and CDR2: SGHTA and FQGNSA. This CDR3 has 16 amino acids. V lost 1 base, J lost 4 bases, and 14 bases lay in between. The CDR3 DNA sequence: TGTGCCAGCAGCTTAGTAGCCGCGGGGCTTAATCAGCCCCAGCATTTT. This sequence encodes CASSLVAAGLNQPQHF.

This clone was counted once. The rearrangement joins TRBV18 to TRBJ2-3; D gene ambiguous. From germline, CDR1 is KGHSH and CDR2 LQKENI. The CDR3 is 14 residues long. V was cut by 6 bases and J by 1 base, with 11 bases left in between. CDR3 sequence reads: CASSLGPGTDTQYF. The CDR3 DNA follows: TGTGCCAGCTCCCTGGGCCCCGGCACAGATACGCAGTATTTT.

A few counts support this clone. V is TRBV6-5 and J is TRBJ2-3, with 7 bases fitting TRBD1. The CDR3 consists of 15 residues. V was clipped by 6 bases and J by 2 bases; unmatched bases: 8. The V gene's germline CDR1 is MNHEY and CDR2 SVGAGI. The CDR3 sequence: CASSLRDSLTDTQYF. As DNA, the CDR3 is TGTGCCAGCAGCCTCCGGGACAGCCTCACAGATACGCAGTATTTT.

Only a few counts were recorded for this clone. The chain joins TRBV28 to TRBJ2-7; tentatively, D is TRBD2 (6 bases). Germline values: CDR1 MDHEN, CDR2 SYDVKM. The CDR3 runs to 14 residues. Trimming stripped 8 bases from V and 7 bases from J, with 21 bases between. The CDR3 spells CASLPHGSPPEQYF. DNA for the CDR3: TGTGCCAGCCTCCCCCACGGGAGCCCTCCAGAGCAGTACTTC.

The chain carries TRBV6-2 or TRBV6-3 and TRBJ2-3; D is perhaps TRBD2 (5 bases). V dropped 2 bases and J dropped 2 bases, with 17 bases sitting between them. The CDR3 runs to 17 residues. Germline CDR1 is MNHEY and CDR2 is SVGEGT. CDR3 in DNA: TGTGCCAGCAGTTACGGAGGCCTGGCTTCCCTCACAGATACGCAGTATTTT. Amino acids: CASSYGGLASLTDTQYF.